One and the same sample provided the 32 T cell receptor beta chains below, sequenced in a study of T-cell reconstitution after alpha-beta-depleted transplantation in children. Library preparation (for TCRbeta) was performed with unique molecular identifiers. TCRdb reanalysed the PCR reads using MiXCR and keeps one entry per CDR3 protein. Among about 400,000 distinct CDR3 sequences, about 20% were seen once, and the ten largest hold less than 4.5%. Sequences were derived from PBMCs from the stem cell graft donor, sampled from the stem cell graft. These receptors all come from a human donor who donated a stem cell graft to a child with acute myeloid leukemia.

The chain joins TRBV12-3 or TRBV12-4 to TRBJ2-3, with 9 bases that match TRBD2. Losses at the gene ends were 1 base for V and 5 bases for J; bases not matched to a gene: 7. The length of the CDR3 is 16 residues. The chain's CDR3 is CASSLVGSGGQDTQYF. CDR3 coding DNA: TGTGCCAGCAGTTTAGTAGGTAGCGGGGGCCAAGATACGCAGTATTTT.

This chain connects TRBV29-1 to TRBJ2-5, with 8 bases aligning to TRBD1. Germline V gene sequence: CDR1 SQVTM, CDR2 ANQGSEA. V lost 4 bases and J lost 5; bases outside the gene matches: 6. CDR3 length equals 13 residues. The CDR3 region is CSVVPQGVETQYF. The CDR3 DNA reads TGCAGCGTTGTCCCACAGGGGGTGGAGACCCAGTACTTC. The whole variable domain, filled in from reference TRBV29-1 and TRBJ2-5, reads SAVISQKPSRDICQRGTSLTIQCQVDSQVTMMFWYRQQPGQSLTLIATANQGSEATYESGFVIDKFPISRPNLTFSTLTVSNMSPEDSSIYLCSVVPQGVETQYFGPGTRLLVL.

This chain joins TRBV5-1 and TRBJ1-1; 7 nucleotides align to TRBD1. V was pared by 0 bases and J by 3 bases, with 5 bases of the junction left unmatched. The CDR3 is made up of 15 amino acids. The germline V gene encodes CDR1 SGHRS and CDR2 YFSETQ. CDR3 residues: CASSLGGTADTEAFF. In DNA form, the CDR3 reads TGCGCCAGCAGCTTGGGCGGGACAGCAGACACTGAAGCTTTCTTT.

The genes are TRBV6-6 and TRBJ2-7, with TRBD1 matching over 7 bases. This CDR3 comprises 12 residues. Unmatched junction bases numbered 0, after V lost 0 bases and J lost 7 bases. Germline-derived CDR1 and CDR2 are MNHNY and SVGAGI (reference sequence). The CDR3 sequence: CASSYSQGEQYF. The CDR3 DNA is TGTGCCAGCAGTTACTCACAGGGGGAGCAGTACTTC.

V gene TRBV20-1 combines with J gene TRBJ1-5; a weak D match, TRBD1 (6 bases). Germline CDR1 reads DFQATT; CDR2 reads SNEGSKA (reference sequence). V was pared by 4 bases and J by 6 bases, with 13 bases between. This CDR3 has 13 residues. In DNA, the CDR3 is TGCAGTGCTACTTGGGGGCGCGGTCAGCCCCAGCATTTT. Protein: CSATWGRGQPQHF.

The CDR3 DNA sequence: TGTGCCAGCATCGGACTAGCGGACTCCTACGAGCAGTACTTC. It translates to CASIGLADSYEQYF. The V gene is TRBV28, the J gene TRBJ2-7, with 10 bases identical to TRBD2. V was pared by 7 bases and J by 0 bases, with 3 bases of the junction left unmatched. This CDR3 spans 14 amino acids. Germline V lookup: CDR1 MDHEN, CDR2 SYDVKM.

This clonotype was seen more than once but under ten times. The J gene is TRBJ2-3, the V gene TRBV6-1; 8 bases agree with TRBD2. The J segment lost 4 bases and the V segment lost 2 bases, leaving 8 bases of the junction unmatched. The length of the CDR3 is 16 residues. Germline V gene sequence: CDR1 MNHNS, CDR2 SASEGT. The CDR3 DNA reads TGTGCCAGCAGTGAAAGGTCGGGAGGGCCGGCAGATACGCAGTATTTT. This codes for CASSERSGGPADTQYF.

The chain couples TRBV20-1 to TRBJ2-3; 11 bases map to TRBD2. Germline CDR1 is DFQATT and CDR2 is SNEGSKA (reference sequence). Trimming cost V 0 bases and J 6 bases; bases outside gene matches: 8. The CDR3 is made up of 16 amino acids. The CDR3, as DNA: TGCAGTGCTAGAGACGTACTAGCGGGAGCGTGGGATACGCAGTATTTT. Encoded protein: CSARDVLAGAWDTQYF.

V is TRBV9 and J is TRBJ2-6; D is ambiguous. Germline V gene sequence: CDR1 SGDLS, CDR2 YYNGEE. CDR3 length: 14 residues. The V and J ends lost 5 bases and 4 bases respectively, with 10 bases between them. Written as DNA, the CDR3 is TGTGCCAGCAGTTCCCTCCGGGGGGCCAACGTCCTGACTTTC. It yields the protein CASSSLRGANVLTF.

In this sample, this clonotype turned up a few times. The chain couples TRBV11-2 to TRBJ2-1; no definite D call. CDR3 size: 15 residues. Trimming removed 5 bases from V and 10 bases from J, with 21 bases in between. Germline assignment: CDR1 SGHAT and CDR2 FQNNGV. The CDR3 DNA reads TGTGCCAGCAGCCCGACGCCCCAGAAAGGGTTAGAGCAGTTCTTC. Its translation is CASSPTPQKGLEQFF.

This rearrangement joins TRBV7-6 to TRBJ2-5; possibly TRBD1 or TRBD2 for D (6 bases each). From germline, CDR1 is SGHVS and CDR2 FNYEAQ. The CDR3 has 17 amino acids. Trimming cost V 3 bases and J 2 bases, with 19 bases left between them. The CDR3 bases are TGTGCCAGCAGCTTGGTTCTAGCGATAAGGGGGCAAGAGACCCAGTACTTC. The encoded protein is CASSLVLAIRGQETQYF. Full variable domain (remainder filled in from reference TRBV7-6 and TRBJ2-5): GAGVSQSPRYKVTKRGQDVALRCDPISGHVSLYWYRQALGQGPEFLTYFNYEAQQDKSGLPNDRFSAERPEGSISTLTIQRTEQRDSAMYRCASSLVLAIRGQETQYFGPGTRLLVL.

This clonotype was recorded a few times. The V gene is TRBV25-1, the J gene TRBJ1-2; a possible D gene is TRBD1 (5 bases). The germline gives CDR1 MGHDK, CDR2 SYGVNS. The ends were cut back, 2 bases at V and 2 bases at J, with 9 bases in the middle. The CDR3 has 14 amino acids. The chain's CDR3 is CASSELRQNYGYTF. In DNA, the CDR3 is TGTGCCAGCAGTGAACTGAGACAGAACTATGGCTACACCTTC.

This clonotype was counted between two and nine times. V is TRBV4-1 and J is TRBJ2-1; weak D call: TRBD1 (7 bases). Trimming removed 2 bases from V and 7 bases from J, with 18 bases in between. Germline V gives CDR1 MGHRA, CDR2 YSYEKL. This CDR3 region has 16 residues. The CDR3 sequence: CASSQSEGAPRNEQFF. The CDR3 DNA follows: TGCGCCAGCAGCCAATCGGAGGGGGCGCCGCGGAATGAGCAGTTCTTC.

A few counts support this clonotype. J is TRBJ2-5 and V is TRBV4-3, with TRBD2 matching over 8 bases. This CDR3 is built from 16 residues. Trimming took 1 base from V and 2 from J; bases not matched to a gene: 6. CDR1 is LGHNA and CDR2 is YSLEER in the germline V gene. The CDR3 DNA is TGCGCCAGCAGCCAAGGCCGGGGCGGGAGGCAAGAGACCCAGTACTTC. Translating gives CASSQGRGGRQETQYF.

This clonotype showed up just a few times. The chain links TRBV12-3 or TRBV12-4 to TRBJ2-5, with a weak D call TRBD1 (6 bases). The CDR3 extends over 14 amino acids. The V end was cut by 5 bases, the J end by 2 bases, with 12 bases between. The CDR3 DNA follows: TGTGCCAGCAGTCCTGACAGGATTCAAGAGACCCAGTACTTC. Amino acid sequence: CASSPDRIQETQYF.

The gene calls are TRBV28 and TRBJ2-1; D not resolved. The CDR3 extends over 10 amino acids. Germline values: CDR1 MDHEN, CDR2 SYDVKM. Trimming cost V 5 bases and J 8 bases, with 4 bases left between them. The CDR3 sequence: CASSRYEQFF. CDR3 DNA: TGTGCCAGCAGTCGCTATGAGCAGTTCTTC.

The V gene is TRBV5-1, the J gene TRBJ2-7; D is perhaps TRBD2 (5 bases). V gave up 0 bases and J gave up 2 bases, with 12 bases separating them. Per the germline V gene, CDR1 is SGHRS and CDR2 is YFSETQ. The CDR3 is 15 residues long. CDR3 loop: CASSLERGTTYEQYF. DNA for the CDR3: TGCGCCAGCAGCTTGGAACGGGGAACGACCTACGAGCAGTACTTC.

Ten or more counts support this clonotype. The rearrangement links TRBV19 to TRBJ2-3; the D is unclear. The CDR3 is made up of 13 amino acids. V dropped 5 bases and J dropped 1 base, with 7 bases sitting between them. CDR1 LNHDA and CDR2 SQIVND come from the germline V gene (reference sequence). The CDR3 here is CASSGPGTDTQYF. Written as DNA, the CDR3 is TGTGCCAGTAGTGGTCCCGGCACAGATACGCAGTATTTT.

This clonotype appeared a single time. Here the CDR3 reads CATSGTSTDTQYF. The CDR3 nucleotides read TGTGCCACCAGCGGGACCAGCACAGATACGCAGTATTTT. The V call is TRBV24-1, the J call TRBJ2-3; D might be TRBD1 or TRBD2, each matching 5 bases. Germline V gene sequence: CDR1 KGHDR, CDR2 SFDVKD. Trimming stripped 7 bases from V and 0 bases from J, with 7 bases between. There are 13 residues in the CDR3.

This clonotype was picked up many times. The rearrangement joins TRBV12-3 or TRBV12-4 to TRBJ2-1; 13 bases fit TRBD2. The CDR3 has 15 amino acids. Trimming cost V 6 bases and J 7 bases; bases outside gene matches: 6. The CDR3 reads CASSQGLAGSNEQFF. CDR3 nucleotide sequence: TGTGCCAGCAGCCAGGGACTAGCGGGGTCAAATGAGCAGTTCTTC.

This chain joins TRBV28 and TRBJ2-4; the D is unclear. The germline V gene has CDR1 MDHEN and CDR2 SYDVKM. The V gene lost 2 bases and the J gene lost 0 bases, with 8 bases spanning the gap. This CDR3 comprises 15 residues. The CDR3 DNA reads TGTGCCAGCAGTTTAAACCTGATAGCCAAAAACATTCAGTACTTC. It is translated as CASSLNLIAKNIQYF.

In its sample, this clonotype was seen many times. The J gene is TRBJ2-1, the V gene TRBV20-1; the match to TRBD2 covers 12 bases. Germline V gene data show CDR1 as DFQATT and CDR2 as SNEGSKA (reference sequence). The CDR3 is made up of 15 amino acids. J was trimmed by 6 bases and V by 2 bases; bases with no gene match: 5. The CDR3 DNA sequence: TGCAGTGCTAGATCCCTAGCGGGAGGGGGCAATGAGCAGTTCTTC. Translating it yields CSARSLAGGGNEQFF.

This clonotype appeared a few times. The gene calls are TRBV12-3 or TRBV12-4 and TRBJ2-7; 8 positions match TRBD1. V was pared by 4 bases and J by 2 bases, with 10 bases of the junction left unmatched. CDR3 length equals 16 residues. CDR3 in amino acids: CASSSLLVTGAYEQYF. The CDR3 DNA follows: TGTGCCAGCAGTTCTCTACTAGTGACAGGGGCCTACGAGCAGTACTTC.

This clonotype was detected only a few times. The rearrangement uses TRBV24-1 and TRBJ2-1; D remains ambiguous. Germline CDR1 and CDR2: KGHDR and SFDVKD. This CDR3 is 15 amino acids long. Between the trimmed V and J ends, which lost 6 bases and 10 bases, there was a span of 21 bases. The CDR3 here is CATSSTLSSPYEQFF. The CDR3 coding sequence is TGTGCCACCAGTTCAACCTTGTCTAGTCCATACGAGCAGTTCTTC.

This clonotype was counted at least ten times. V and J are TRBV27 and TRBJ1-2; tentatively, D is TRBD1 (6 bases). The germline V gene encodes CDR1 MNHEY and CDR2 SMNVEV (reference sequence). The ends were cut back, 2 bases at V and 6 bases at J, with 13 bases in the middle. The CDR3 spans 14 residues. DNA of the CDR3: TGTGCCAGCAGTTTAGTTGGCAGGGGACATGGCTACACCTTC. Encoded protein: CASSLVGRGHGYTF.

This clonotype was recorded at least ten times. V gene TRBV12-3 or TRBV12-4 combines with J gene TRBJ2-3; D remains ambiguous. This CDR3 comprises 11 residues. V gave up 0 bases and J gave up 5 bases, with 0 bases separating them. The CDR3 coding sequence is TGTGCCAGCAGTTTAGCAGATACGCAGTATTTT. It encodes CASSLADTQYF.

This clonotype was seen repeatedly, ten times or more. The chain has TRBV7-2 and TRBJ2-7, with TRBD2 matching 11 bases. CDR3 length: 15 residues. CDR1 is SGHTA, CDR2 FQGNSA, per germline. The trim removed 3 bases at V and 2 bases at J, leaving 3 bases unmatched. Here the CDR3 reads CASSLTSGTPYEQYF. CDR3 DNA: TGTGCCAGCAGCTTGACTAGCGGGACACCCTACGAGCAGTACTTC.

The rearrangement joins TRBV23-1 to TRBJ2-3, with 9 bases lining up with TRBD1. TRBV23-1 is known as an ORF, though its function is uncertain. V dropped 0 bases and J dropped 3; count of bases not matched to a gene: 13. The CDR3 contains 19 residues. The CDR3 reads CASSQSSDRGFCRTDTQYF. CDR3 coding DNA: TGCGCCAGCAGTCAATCGTCGGACAGGGGTTTTTGTAGGACAGATACGCAGTATTTT.

This chain uses TRBV2 with TRBJ2-1, with D possibly being TRBD1 (5 bases). CDR3 size: 12 residues. CDR1 is SNHLY and CDR2 is FYNNEI in the germline V gene. CDR3 protein: CADSFSYNEQFF. For the CDR3, the DNA is TGTGCAGACAGCTTCTCCTACAATGAGCAGTTCTTC.

The chain recombines TRBV4-1 with TRBJ2-4; no firm D call. The CDR3 length is 15 residues. Germline-derived CDR1 and CDR2 are MGHRA and YSYEKL. V lost 2 bases and J lost 0, with 8 bases in between. The CDR3 DNA follows: TGCGCCAGCAGCCAACTAGGGATAGCCAAAAACATTCAGTACTTC. Encoded protein: CASSQLGIAKNIQYF.

This chain uses TRBV27 with TRBJ2-7, with 7 positions matching TRBD1. The CDR3 sequence is 14 residues long. CDR1 MNHEY and CDR2 SMNVEV come from the germline V gene (reference sequence). V shed 3 bases, J shed 0 bases, and the junction held 2 bases outside the gene matches. The CDR3 nucleotides read TGTGCCAGCAGTTTTCGGGACAGCTCCTACGAGCAGTACTTC. Its translation is CASSFRDSSYEQYF.

This clonotype was detected only a few times. The chain couples TRBV15 to TRBJ2-1, with 8 bases aligning to TRBD2. Germline CDR1 and CDR2: LNHNV and YYDKDF (reference sequence). CDR3 length equals 18 residues. J was trimmed by 6 bases and V by 0 bases; bases with no gene match: 13. The CDR3 reads CATSRDLFGVAGSNEQFF. In DNA form, the CDR3 reads TGTGCCACCAGCAGAGATCTGTTCGGGGTAGCGGGATCCAATGAGCAGTTCTTC.